Listed below are T cell receptor beta chains from one sample, sequenced in a study of regulatory T cells in long-lasting Graves disease. TCRdb reanalysed the multiplex PCR reads using MiXCR and keeps one entry per CDR3 protein. The top ten clones hold around a sixth of a sample with hundreds of thousands of distinct CDR3 sequences, about 15% of them seen once. The sample also formed part of further work on T cells in Graves' hyperthyroidism and ophthalmopathy.

Sequenced material: peripheral blood mononuclear cells (PBMCs), taken at new diagnosis, from a patient treated with antithyroid drugs. The receptors derive from a woman aged 25 to 39 with Graves disease. Each CDR3 is given with its conserved first and last residue. The D gene is left open where the match is weak. Not all rows give a size; the values are once, few, many and, for expanded clones, a class.

J gene	D gene	V gene	clone size	CDR3 DNA	CDR3 protein
TRBJ2-7	TRBD2	TRBV5-1	many	TGCGCCAGCAGCTATGGACTAGCGGCAGCCGAGTGGTACGAGCAGTACTTC	CASSYGLAAAEWYEQYF
TRBJ1-5	-	TRBV6-1	-	TGTGCCAGCTCTCGGAAAGGTCAGCCCCAGCATTTT	CASSRKGQPQHF
TRBJ2-1	-	TRBV19	-	TGTGCCAGTAGTATCCCCGCCGGACGGGAGCAGTTCTTC	CASSIPAGREQFF
TRBJ1-5	-	TRBV20-1	many	TGCAGTGCTAGAGACCCAGGGCGTCGGCAGCCCCAGCATTTT	CSARDPGRRQPQHF
TRBJ1-2	-	TRBV20-1	many	TGCAGTGCTAGGGCCTCAACCGAAGTGGGGGGCTACACCTTC	CSARASTEVGGYTF
TRBJ2-3	-	TRBV12-3/TRBV12-4	many	TGTGCCAGCAGGCAACAGGGTTTGGATACGCAGTATTTT	CASRQQGLDTQYF
TRBJ2-7	-	TRBV6-1	many	TGTGCCAGCAGCGAGAGAAGGTACGAGCAGTACTTC	CASSERRYEQYF
TRBJ2-5	TRBD2	TRBV5-1	-	TGCGCCAGCAGCCCCCCTGGACTAGCGGGAGTGGAGACCCAGTACTTC	CASSPPGLAGVETQYF
TRBJ2-7	-	TRBV9	many	TGTGCCAGCAGCGTAGGTCCCGAAGACTACGAGCAGTACTTC	CASSVGPEDYEQYF
TRBJ2-6	-	TRBV29-1	-	TGCAGCGTTGAGAGCTCTGGGGCCAACGTCCTGACTTTC	CSVESSGANVLTF
TRBJ2-3	-	TRBV6-1	-	TGTGCCAGCAAGGCGCCAGGGGCAGATACGCAGTATTTT	CASKAPGADTQYF
TRBJ1-4	-	TRBV11-2	many	TGTGCCAGCAGCCCGACCGGAGGCAATGAAAAACTGTTTTTT	CASSPTGGNEKLFF
TRBJ2-4	-	TRBV24-1	few	TGTGCCACCAGTGACGACACTTGGACAAACATTCAGTACTTC	CATSDDTWTNIQYF
TRBJ1-1	TRBD1	TRBV20-1	many	TGCAGTGCTCCACAGGGGGCCCCTGAAGCTTTCTTT	CSAPQGAPEAFF
TRBJ1-1	-	TRBV24-1	-	TGTGCCACCAGTGACCCCCGGGGGGGGAGTGCGGCTGAAGCTTTCTTT	CATSDPRGGSAAEAFF
TRBJ1-1	TRBD1	TRBV5-5	many	TGTGCCAGCAGCTGGGACAGGGGTAACACTGAAGCTTTCTTT	CASSWDRGNTEAFF
TRBJ1-1	-	TRBV29-1	many	TGCAGCGTGATAGGGGTTTCCACTGAAGCTTTCTTT	CSVIGVSTEAFF
TRBJ2-2	-	TRBV20-1	-	TGCAGTGCTAGAGAGGGACACACGCGTGGTGGCGGGGAGCTGTTTTTT	CSAREGHTRGGGELFF
TRBJ1-1	-	TRBV20-1	many	TGCAGTGCTTTTCAACAGGGACCTTCGAACACTGAAGCTTTCTTT	CSAFQQGPSNTEAFF
TRBJ1-2	TRBD1	TRBV3-1	-	TGTGCCAGCAGCCAAGATAGCAGGGGGGCCTATGGCTACACCTTC	CASSQDSRGAYGYTF
TRBJ2-7	TRBD1	TRBV7-9	many	TGTGCCAGCAACCCGGGGACAGCGCCGTGGGACGAGCAGTACTTC	CASNPGTAPWDEQYF
TRBJ1-6	-	TRBV30	-	TGTGCCTGGAGTGCTGGGGTGGAATCACCCCTCCACTTT	CAWSAGVESPLHF
TRBJ1-3	TRBD1	TRBV30	many	TGTGCCTGGAGTACAGGGGGTAACACCATATATTTT	CAWSTGGNTIYF